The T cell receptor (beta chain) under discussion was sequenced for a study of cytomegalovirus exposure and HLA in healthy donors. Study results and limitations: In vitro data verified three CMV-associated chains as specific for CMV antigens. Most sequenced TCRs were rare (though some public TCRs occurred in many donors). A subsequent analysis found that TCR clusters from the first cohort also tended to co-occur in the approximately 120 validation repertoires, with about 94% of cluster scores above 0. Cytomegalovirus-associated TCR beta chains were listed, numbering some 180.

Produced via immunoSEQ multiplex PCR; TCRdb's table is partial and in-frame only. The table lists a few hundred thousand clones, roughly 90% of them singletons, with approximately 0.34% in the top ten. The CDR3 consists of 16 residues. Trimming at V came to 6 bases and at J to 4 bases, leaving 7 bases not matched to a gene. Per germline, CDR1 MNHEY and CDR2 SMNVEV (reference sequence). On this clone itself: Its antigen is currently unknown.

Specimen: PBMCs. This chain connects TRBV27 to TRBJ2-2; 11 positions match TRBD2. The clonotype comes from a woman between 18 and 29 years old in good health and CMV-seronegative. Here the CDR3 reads CASRASGGRGTGELFF. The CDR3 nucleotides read TGTGCCAGCAGGGCTAGCGGGGGGAGGGGCACCGGGGAGCTGTTTTTT.